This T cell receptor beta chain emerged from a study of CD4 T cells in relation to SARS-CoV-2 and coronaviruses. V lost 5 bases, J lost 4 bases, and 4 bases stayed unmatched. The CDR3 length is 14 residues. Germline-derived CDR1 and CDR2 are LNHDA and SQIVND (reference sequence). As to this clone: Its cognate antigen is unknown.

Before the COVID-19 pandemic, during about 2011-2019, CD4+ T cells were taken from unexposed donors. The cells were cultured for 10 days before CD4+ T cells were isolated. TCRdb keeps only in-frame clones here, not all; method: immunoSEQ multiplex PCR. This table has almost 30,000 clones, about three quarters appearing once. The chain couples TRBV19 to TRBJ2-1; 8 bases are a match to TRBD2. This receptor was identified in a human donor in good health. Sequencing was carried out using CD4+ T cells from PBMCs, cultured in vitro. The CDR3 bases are TGTGCCAGTAGTCTACTAGCGGAGTACAATGAGCAGTTCTTC. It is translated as CASSLLAEYNEQFF.